These 24 T cell receptor beta chains were sequenced from one sample in a study of blood T cell repertoires in COVID-19. Clones were read by immunoSEQ multiplex PCR, and TCRdb kept only the in-frame ones, dropping some. The sample lists about 330,000 clones, roughly 82% seen once, with about 1.7% in the top ten. Sample: peripheral blood. The receptors come from a woman between 50 and 59 years old with acute or convalescent COVID-19.

The gene calls are TRBV19 and TRBJ2-1; 8 bases match TRBD1. The CDR3 has 16 residues. Per germline, CDR1 LNHDA and CDR2 SQIVND (reference sequence). V lost 5 bases and J lost 5; bases outside the gene matches: 11. CDR3 sequence reads: CASSSWTGRSDNEQFF. The CDR3 DNA reads as TGTGCCAGTAGTTCATGGACAGGGAGGAGCGACAATGAGCAGTTCTTC.

The rearrangement joins TRBV11-3 to TRBJ2-5, with 9 bases aligning to TRBD1. V shed 1 base, J shed 2 bases, and the junction held 5 bases outside the gene matches. The CDR3 has 16 amino acids. CDR1 and CDR2 from the germline V gene are SGHNT and YENEEA. The CDR3 region has the DNA TGTGCCAGCAGCTTAGGTCTAGGGACAGGGCAAGAGACCCAGTACTTC. Encoded protein: CASSLGLGTGQETQYF.

There are a few counts of this clone. The chain combines TRBV20-1 with TRBJ2-7, with D unresolved. Between the trimmed V and J ends, which lost 8 bases and 3 bases, there was a span of 11 bases. This CDR3 comprises 11 residues. Germline CDR1 is DFQATT and CDR2 is SNEGSKA (reference sequence). The chain's CDR3 is CSYNDYYEQYF. For the CDR3, the DNA is TGCAGTTACAACGATTACTACGAGCAGTACTTC.

CDR3 amino acids: CATSDRGSSYEQYF. The CDR3 DNA reads as TGTGCCACCAGTGACAGGGGAAGCTCCTACGAGCAGTACTTC. The chain carries TRBV15 and TRBJ2-7; 8 positions agree with TRBD1. V shed 6 bases and J 0 bases; nucleotides not matched to a gene: 4. The CDR3 is 14 residues long. Germline-derived CDR1 and CDR2 are LNHNV and YYDKDF (reference sequence).

The genes are TRBV6-5 and TRBJ1-5; unclear D gene. CDR1 and CDR2 from the germline V gene are MNHEY and SVGAGI. The CDR3 covers 12 residues. Trimming took 9 bases from V and 4 from J, leaving 10 bases between them. CDR3 residues: CARGGWNQPQHF. The CDR3 DNA follows: TGTGCCAGAGGCGGATGGAATCAGCCCCAGCATTTT.

This clone is a singleton in its sample. The V call is TRBV27, the J call TRBJ1-4; a weak D match, TRBD1 (5 bases). The CDR3 length is 13 residues. Trimming pared 3 bases from V and 7 bases from J, leaving 9 bases between. Germline CDR1 and CDR2: MNHEY and SMNVEV (reference sequence). For the CDR3, the DNA is TGTGCCAGCAGTTTCCAGGGAGGTGAAAAACTGTTTTTT. Protein sequence: CASSFQGGEKLFF.

The chain is built from TRBV27 and TRBJ2-4; possible D gene TRBD1, 6 bases. Trimming stripped 6 bases from V and 9 bases from J, with 15 bases between. Germline CDR1 is MNHEY and CDR2 is SMNVEV (reference sequence). This CDR3 has 13 amino acids. CDR3 protein: CASSRNRESIQYF. The CDR3 bases are TGTGCCAGCAGCCGCAACAGGGAGAGCATTCAGTACTTC.

V and J are TRBV27 and TRBJ2-7; D unclear. This CDR3 contains 13 residues. Deletions cut 7 bases from V and 6 bases from J, with 16 bases between. Germline V gene sequence: CDR1 MNHEY, CDR2 SMNVEV (reference sequence). In DNA, the CDR3 is TGTGCCAGCACCGTGGCAGGATCCGGCGAGCAGTACTTC. Translated: CASTVAGSGEQYF.

The CDR3 region is CASSLTGGFGEQYF. In DNA form, the CDR3 reads TGTGCCAGCAGCTTAACGGGAGGATTCGGCGAGCAGTACTTC. J is TRBJ2-7 and V is TRBV7-9; TRBD2 matches 7 bases. Germline V gene data show CDR1 as SEHNR and CDR2 as FQNEAQ (reference sequence). The ends lost 2 bases at V and 6 bases at J; junction bases unmatched: 7. The CDR3 contains 14 residues. The complete variable domain, with remaining parts taken from reference TRBV7-9 and TRBJ2-7, reads DTGVSQNPRHKITKRGQNVTFRCDPISEHNRLYWYRQTLGQGPEFLTYFQNEAQLEKSRLLSDRFSAERPKGSFSTLEIQRTEQGDSAMYLCASSLTGGFGEQYFGPGTRLTVT.

This chain connects TRBV9 to TRBJ1-3; TRBD1 aligns across 10 bases. The CDR3 is made up of 20 amino acids. The ends lost 4 bases at V and 0 bases at J; junction bases unmatched: 16. Germline CDR1 reads SGDLS; CDR2 reads YYNGEE. For the CDR3, the DNA is TGTGCCAGCAGCCCACGACCGGGACAGGGGCCACTTCACTCTGGAAACACCATATATTTT. This codes for CASSPRPGQGPLHSGNTIYF.

This chain joins TRBV6-4 and TRBJ1-1, with 12 bases lining up with TRBD1. The CDR3 has 19 residues. Germline trimming cut 6 bases from V and 3 bases from J; bases unmatched to any gene: 17. Germline V lookup: CDR1 MRHNA, CDR2 SNTAGT. CDR3: CASREGLGTGGDQDTEAFF. The CDR3 nucleotides read TGTGCCAGCAGAGAGGGGTTAGGGACAGGGGGCGATCAGGACACTGAAGCTTTCTTT.

In DNA, the CDR3 is TGTGCCACCAGCCAATCGACAGGGGGGAACACCGGGGAGCTGTTTTTT. Its protein product is CATSQSTGGNTGELFF. The rearrangement uses TRBV15 and TRBJ2-2; 9 positions match TRBD1. Germline loops: CDR1 LNHNV, CDR2 YYDKDF (reference sequence). The CDR3 runs 16 residues. V was pared by 5 bases and J by 1 base, with 5 bases of the junction left unmatched.

This clone was counted once. The CDR3 spells CATSDPGLAGRTGELFF. CDR3 sequence (DNA): TGTGCCACCAGTGATCCCGGACTAGCGGGCCGCACCGGGGAGCTGTTTTTT. The chain couples TRBV24-1 to TRBJ2-2, with 11 bases fitting TRBD2. With 3 bases clipped from V and 4 bases from J, the junction kept 6 bases outside the gene matches. This CDR3 is built from 17 residues. Germline V CDR1 and CDR2: KGHDR, SFDVKD.

The chain is built from TRBV27 and TRBJ2-7; 11 nucleotides agree with TRBD1. Germline-derived CDR1 and CDR2 are MNHEY and SMNVEV (reference sequence). Trimming removed 0 bases from V and 0 bases from J; junction bases left unmatched: 1. CDR3 length equals 16 residues. This CDR3 reads CASSLSGTGGSYEQYF. For the CDR3, the DNA is TGTGCCAGCAGTTTATCGGGGACAGGGGGCTCCTACGAGCAGTACTTC.

J is TRBJ2-1 and V is TRBV9, with TRBD2 matching over 8 bases. Germline CDR1 reads SGDLS; CDR2 reads YYNGEE. The CDR3 runs to 15 residues. J lost 4 bases, V lost 0 bases, and 3 bases had no gene match. The CDR3 spells CASSVGSGRYNEQFF. The CDR3 DNA reads as TGTGCCAGCAGCGTAGGGAGCGGGAGATACAATGAGCAGTTCTTC.

The chain uses TRBV18 and TRBJ2-2; 9 bases map to TRBD2. Germline lookup yields CDR1 KGHSH and CDR2 LQKENI. With V trimmed by 3 bases and J by 1 base, 3 bases remained unmatched. The CDR3 spans 16 residues. CDR3 residues: CASSPWTSENTGELFF. The CDR3 region has the DNA TGTGCCAGCTCACCTTGGACTAGCGAGAACACCGGGGAGCTGTTTTTT.

V gene TRBV19 combines with J gene TRBJ2-4; 8 bases fit TRBD1. CDR3 length: 15 amino acids. V lost 1 base to trimming and J lost 8 bases; unmatched junction nucleotides: 7. Germline-derived CDR1 and CDR2 are LNHDA and SQIVND (reference sequence). The CDR3 region has the DNA TGTGCCAGTAGTATAGCCCGGACAGGGTGGGACATTCAGTACTTC. Translated, it gives CASSIARTGWDIQYF.

V gene TRBV18 combines with J gene TRBJ1-5; D is undetermined. Trimming removed 0 bases from V and 3 bases from J, with 9 bases in between. The CDR3 extends over 15 amino acids. Germline V gene lookup returns CDR1 KGHSH and CDR2 LQKENI. This chain's CDR3 is CASSPPGADNQPQHF. The CDR3 DNA follows: TGTGCCAGCTCACCACCGGGAGCAGACAATCAGCCCCAGCATTTT.

The chain links TRBV12-3 or TRBV12-4 to TRBJ2-3; D unresolved. The CDR3 spans 13 residues. V lost 3 bases, J lost 11 bases, and 15 bases lay in between. The CDR3 loop reads CASSLESRMVQYF. Here the CDR3 DNA reads TGTGCCAGCAGTTTGGAGAGCCGGATGGTGCAGTATTTT.

The gene calls are TRBV6-5 and TRBJ2-7; 7 nucleotides align to TRBD1. Trimming at V came to 3 bases and at J to 3 bases, leaving 2 bases not matched to a gene. CDR3 length: 13 amino acids. Germline V lookup: CDR1 MNHEY, CDR2 SVGAGI. In DNA form, the CDR3 reads TGTGCCAGCAGTTATAGGACAGGCTACGAGCAGTACTTC. This gives the protein CASSYRTGYEQYF.

Here the CDR3 DNA reads TGTGCCAGTAGCCTAGACCGGGGGGCCTACAATGAGCAGTTCTTC. It translates to CASSLDRGAYNEQFF. The chain has TRBV19 and TRBJ2-1; 7 nucleotides match TRBD2. CDR1 and CDR2 from the germline V gene are LNHDA and SQIVND (reference sequence). The ends lost 6 bases at V and 2 bases at J; junction bases unmatched: 7. This CDR3 is built from 15 residues.

This clone was recorded only once. This chain uses TRBV2 with TRBJ2-3; TRBD1 aligns across 9 bases. CDR3 length: 14 amino acids. V lost 6 bases and J lost 3; bases outside the gene matches: 4. Germline lookup yields CDR1 SNHLY and CDR2 FYNNEI. The DNA of the CDR3 is TGTGCCAGCAGGGTACAGGGGGCGACAGATACGCAGTATTTT. Residues: CASRVQGATDTQYF.

V and J are TRBV28 and TRBJ2-1; TRBD2 aligns across 12 bases. V trimming: 3 bases; J trimming: 7 bases; junction bases outside the gene matches: 7. Germline CDR1 and CDR2: MDHEN and SYDVKM. This CDR3 has 16 amino acids. The CDR3 DNA reads as TGTGCCAGCAGTTTTCCCGAGCTAGCGGGAGGGAATGAGCAGTTCTTC. Its protein product is CASSFPELAGGNEQFF.

This sequence joins TRBV25-1 and TRBJ2-3, with D unresolved. The CDR3 spans 14 residues. CDR1 is MGHDK, CDR2 SYGVNS, per germline. The V and J ends lost 2 bases and 0 bases respectively, with 6 bases between them. CDR3 protein: CASSEEASTDTQYF. CDR3 sequence (DNA): TGTGCCAGCAGTGAAGAGGCAAGCACAGATACGCAGTATTTT.